The next 6 T cell receptor beta chains were all read from a single sample in a study of T cells in tumors after PD-1 blockade. Time point denoted: second of two post-therapy site-matched biopsies about two months apart. TCRdb keeps only in-frame clones here, not all; method: immunoSEQ multiplex PCR. There are 7,000 to 8,500 clones in the sample; about 62% occur only once, and 10% to 15% lies in the top ten. The sample was tumor tissue, taken after anti-PD-1 treatment. The receptors here all came from a human donor with basal cell carcinoma.

V is TRBV18 and J is TRBJ1-5, with D unresolved. The CDR3 length is 18 residues. V lost 6 bases and J lost 0, with 21 bases in between. Germline values: CDR1 KGHSH, CDR2 LQKENI. The CDR3 DNA sequence: TGTGCCAGCTCCGCCAGGCGGGTAAGGGTTCTTAGCAATCAGCCCCAGCATTTT. Amino acids: CASSARRVRVLSNQPQHF.

V gene TRBV5-5 combines with J gene TRBJ2-7; possibly TRBD2 for D (6 bases). Germline CDR1 SGHKS, CDR2 YYEKEE (reference sequence). V lost 6 bases to trimming and J lost 3 bases, with 16 bases between them. The CDR3 has 14 amino acids. The CDR3 coding sequence is TGTGCCAGCACCCCTTCTTGGGAGGTCTACGAGCAGTACTTC. It yields the protein CASTPSWEVYEQYF.

The genes are TRBV2 and TRBJ1-2; perhaps TRBD1 as D (5 bases). Germline CDR1 reads SNHLY; CDR2 reads FYNNEI. Trimming pared 3 bases from V and 6 bases from J, leaving 11 bases between. This CDR3 has 13 amino acids. The DNA for the CDR3 is TGTGCCAGCAGTGAGTGGGACCCTAATGGCTACACCTTC. It yields the protein CASSEWDPNGYTF. Looking up the rest from reference TRBV2 and TRBJ1-2 gives the full variable domain: EPEVTQTPSHQVTQMGQEVILRCVPISNHLYFYWYRQILGQKVEFLVSFYNNEISEKSEIFDDQFSVERPDGSNFTLKIRSTKLEDSAMYFCASSEWDPNGYTFGSGTRLTVV.

The CDR3 DNA reads TGTGCCAGTAGTGAGTTATTCTCTGGAAACACCATATATTTT. Translation gives CASSELFSGNTIYF. The V gene is TRBV19, the J gene TRBJ1-3; D ambiguous. Germline V gene data show CDR1 as LNHDA and CDR2 as SQIVND (reference sequence). The CDR3 runs 14 residues. The germline V and J ends were trimmed by 5 bases and 0 bases, with 8 bases remaining between them.

The CDR3 region has the DNA TGTGCCAGCAGCTCCGCCCTTGGGCGTAGCTCCTACAATGAGCAGTTCTTC. Amino acids: CASSSALGRSSYNEQFF. The chain uses TRBV5-4 and TRBJ2-1, with unresolved D. Germline CDR1 reads SGHNT; CDR2 reads YYREEE (reference sequence). This CDR3 region has 17 residues. V shed 3 bases and J shed 0 bases, with 16 bases lying between them.

The chain has TRBV11-3 and TRBJ2-3, with 7 bases identical to TRBD2. The CDR3 contains 13 residues. CDR1 and CDR2 from the germline V gene are SGHNT and YENEEA. After removal of 3 bases from V and 4 bases from J, the junction contained 1 base not matched to a gene. The CDR3 region is CASSLGGADTQYF. The CDR3 DNA sequence: TGTGCCAGCAGCTTGGGAGGGGCAGATACGCAGTATTTT.